This TCR beta chain was profiled in a study of cytomegalovirus exposure and HLA in healthy donors. The study, taken as a whole, reports: Further analysis, carried out later, found HLA-associated TCR beta chains more clonally expanded than equally common other chains. Later genetic work tied a missense DCLRE1C variant to beta-chain V and J trimming.

60 Vbeta and 13 Jbeta primers were used in PCR. Assay: immunoSEQ multiplex PCR; the TCRdb copy retains only in-frame clones and omits some. The sample records about 170,000 clones, more than 70% being singletons. A note on this clone: The antigen remains unidentified.

The germline CDR1 and CDR2 sequences are DFQATT and SNEGSKA (reference sequence). V gave up 8 bases and J gave up 2 bases; unmatched junction bases: 2. This CDR3 is 11 amino acids long. The chain has TRBV20-1 and TRBJ2-7, with 8 bases identical to TRBD2. The TCR comes from a girl aged 5-17 years in good health and CMV-seronegative. The sequenced material came from PBMCs. CDR3 protein: CSSGGAYEQYF. CDR3 nucleotides: TGCAGTAGCGGGGGTGCCTACGAGCAGTACTTC.